The clone carrying this TCR beta chain was observed a handful of times. Sequencing was performed with immunoSEQ multiplex PCR; in TCRdb, only in-frame clones are kept and a portion is missing. The sample yields 250,000 to 350,000 clones, about 86% seen once. The source of the sample is a study of blood T cell repertoires in COVID-19. The CDR3 is made up of 13 amino acids. With 10 bases clipped from V and 6 bases from J, the junction kept 9 bases outside the gene matches. Germline V gene lookup returns CDR1 SNHLY and CDR2 FYNNEI. This receptor was taken from a woman aged 70-85 years with COVID-19, enrolled during active disease. J is TRBJ1-2 and V is TRBV2, with 9 bases identical to TRBD1. The sequenced material came from peripheral blood. DNA for the CDR3: TGTGCCATGGCGGGACAGGGTATCAATGGCTACACCTTC. Translation: CAMAGQGINGYTF.